Following are 3 T cell receptor beta chains from one sample sequenced in a study of T cells in women clearing cervical HPV infection listed by TCRdb under 2018. Receptor amplification or capture employed the immunoSEQ multiplex PCR assay. TCRdb took this table from immuneACCESS and kept in-frame rearrangements with V and J called. Such tables lack part of the clones; where checked against another copy, unresolved V genes explain under half of the gap, and the rest is unexplained. For this sample, the table gives fewer than 35,000 clones. Clones ranked in the top ten supply 6.5% to 8% of the sample. Input material: blood buffy coat. The receptors shown here come from a woman aged 18-70 years with a cervical HPV16 infection that either progressed to CIN3+ or cleared (not recorded which).

As concerns this clone: The read terminates 3 residues ahead of where the CDR3 ends, so the germline J gene completes it. The V call is TRBV19, the J call TRBJ2-1, with 7 bases fitting TRBD2. The CDR3 spans 17 residues. With 7 bases clipped from V and 2 bases from J, the junction kept 14 bases outside the gene matches. Germline V gene sequence: CDR1 LNHDA, CDR2 SQIVND (reference sequence). CDR3 bases read: TGTGCCAGTAACCCGGCTAGCGGCTCTTTGGCCTACAATGAG. Translated, it gives CASNPASGSLAYNE. The whole CDR3 is CASNPASGSLAYNEQFF. Full variable domain (remainder filled in from reference TRBV19 and TRBJ2-1): DGGITQSPKYLFRKEGQNVTLSCEQNLNHDAMYWYRQDPGQGLRLIYYSQIVNDFQKGDIAEGYSVSREKKESFPLTVTSAQKNPTAFYLCASNPASGSLAYNEQFFGPGTRLTVL.

Concerning this clone itself: With the read ending 3 residues before the CDR3 end, the germline J gene is used to fill in that end. The gene calls are TRBV7-9 and TRBJ2-4, with D possibly TRBD2 on 6 matching bases. The CDR3 is 14 amino acids. CDR1 is SEHNR and CDR2 is FQNEAQ in the germline V gene (reference sequence). Partial CDR3 DNA: TGTGCCAGCAGCTTAGCGGGGACTGTCTATGGT. This translates into CASSLAGTVYG. The whole CDR3 sequence reads CASSLAGTVYGQYF.

Regarding this clone: Sequencing ends 3 residues short of the CDR3 end; the germline J gene provides the rest. The genes are TRBV5-5 and TRBJ1-5; D ambiguous. Germline-derived CDR1 and CDR2 are SGHKS and YYEKEE (reference sequence). The CDR3 consists of 14 residues. The V end lost 2 bases, the J end lost 5 bases, and 11 bases lay between the germline ends. The covered CDR3 bases are TGTGCCAGCAGCTTAAATTCGTCCTATCAGCCC. It is translated as CASSLNSSYQP. The whole CDR3 sequence is CASSLNSSYQPQHF. Looking up the rest from reference TRBV5-5 and TRBJ1-5 gives the full variable domain: DAGVTQSPTHLIKTRGQQVTLRCSPISGHKSVSWYQQVLGQGPQFIFQYYEKEERGRGNFPDRFSARQFPNYSSELNVNALLLGDSALYLCASSLNSSYQPQHFGDGTRLSIL.